This T cell receptor (beta chain) was obtained from a study of T cell changes during pregnancy in multiple sclerosis. The assay was immunoSEQ multiplex PCR, and TCRdb's table has in-frame clones only and misses some. The table has roughly 30,000 clones, more than 70% seen once. The CDR3 is made up of 11 amino acids. Germline loops: CDR1 LGHNA, CDR2 YNFKEQ. Trimming cost V 1 base and J 10 bases, with 7 bases left between them. The receptor was derived from a female donor with multiple sclerosis, enrolled in a pregnancy study. The V gene is TRBV4-2, the J gene TRBJ1-2; D is unclear. The source material was CD8+ T cells from peripheral blood mononuclear cells, sampled in the first trimester of pregnancy. CDR3 residues: CASSQGEDYTF. The CDR3 coding sequence is TGTGCCAGCAGCCAAGGCGAGGACTACACCTTC.